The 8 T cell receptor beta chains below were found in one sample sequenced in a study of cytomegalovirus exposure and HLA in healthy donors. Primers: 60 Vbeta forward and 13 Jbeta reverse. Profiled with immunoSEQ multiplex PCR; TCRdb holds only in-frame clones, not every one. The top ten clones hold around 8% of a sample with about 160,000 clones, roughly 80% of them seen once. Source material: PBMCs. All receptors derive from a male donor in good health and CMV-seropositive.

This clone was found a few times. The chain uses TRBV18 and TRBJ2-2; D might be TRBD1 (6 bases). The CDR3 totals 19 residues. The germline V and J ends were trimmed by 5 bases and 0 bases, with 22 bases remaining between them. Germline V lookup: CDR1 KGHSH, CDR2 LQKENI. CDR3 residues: CASSGLPRTEKPNTGELFF. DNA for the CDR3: TGTGCCAGCTCAGGACTCCCCCGGACAGAAAAGCCGAACACCGGGGAGCTGTTTTTT.

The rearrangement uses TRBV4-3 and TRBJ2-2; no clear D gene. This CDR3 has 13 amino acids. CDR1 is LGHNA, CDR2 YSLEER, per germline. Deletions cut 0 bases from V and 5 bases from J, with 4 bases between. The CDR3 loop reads CASSQERTGELFF. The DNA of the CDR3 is TGCGCCAGCAGCCAAGAGCGGACCGGGGAGCTGTTTTTT.

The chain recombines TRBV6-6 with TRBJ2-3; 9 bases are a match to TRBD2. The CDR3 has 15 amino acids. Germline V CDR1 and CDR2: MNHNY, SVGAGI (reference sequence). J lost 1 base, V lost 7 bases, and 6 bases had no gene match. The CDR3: CASKLAGAGTDTQYF. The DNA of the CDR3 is TGTGCCAGCAAGTTAGCGGGAGCTGGCACAGATACGCAGTATTTT.

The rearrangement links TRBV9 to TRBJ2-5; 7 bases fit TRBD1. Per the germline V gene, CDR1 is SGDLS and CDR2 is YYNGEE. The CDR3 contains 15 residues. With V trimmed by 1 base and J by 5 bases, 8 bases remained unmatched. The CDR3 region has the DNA TGTGCCAGCAGCGTACGACAGGGTATGGTGGAGACCCAGTACTTC. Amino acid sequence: CASSVRQGMVETQYF. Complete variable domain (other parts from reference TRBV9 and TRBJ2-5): DSGVTQTPKHLITATGQRVTLRCSPRSGDLSVYWYQQSLDQGLQFLIQYYNGEERAKGNILERFSAQQFPDLHSELNLSSLELGDSALYFCASSVRQGMVETQYFGPGTRLLVL.

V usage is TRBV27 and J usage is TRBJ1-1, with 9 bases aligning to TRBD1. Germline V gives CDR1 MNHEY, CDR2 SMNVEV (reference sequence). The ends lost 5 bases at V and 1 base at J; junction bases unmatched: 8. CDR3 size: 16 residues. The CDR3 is CASSPRTGVRNTEAFF. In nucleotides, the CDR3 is TGTGCCAGCAGTCCACGGACAGGGGTCAGGAACACTGAAGCTTTCTTT.

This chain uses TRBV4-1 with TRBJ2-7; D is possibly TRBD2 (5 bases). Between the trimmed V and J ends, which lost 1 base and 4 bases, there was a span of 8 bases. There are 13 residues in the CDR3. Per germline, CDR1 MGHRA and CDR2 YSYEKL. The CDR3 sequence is CASSQVGEYEQYF. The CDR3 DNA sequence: TGCGCCAGCAGCCAAGTTGGGGAGTACGAGCAGTACTTC.

The CDR3 spells CASSPFIEQYF. CDR3 nucleotide sequence: TGTGCCAGCAGCCCCTTTATTGAGCAGTACTTC. The chain couples TRBV7-2 to TRBJ2-7; unclear D gene. The ends were cut back, 5 bases at V and 7 bases at J, with 9 bases in the middle. The CDR3 runs to 11 residues. The germline V gene has CDR1 SGHTA and CDR2 FQGNSA.

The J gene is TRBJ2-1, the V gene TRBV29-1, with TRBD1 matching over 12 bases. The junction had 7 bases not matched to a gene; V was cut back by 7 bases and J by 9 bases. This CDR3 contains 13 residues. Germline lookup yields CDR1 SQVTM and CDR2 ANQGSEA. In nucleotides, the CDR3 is TGCAGCGCGGGGACAGGGGGCGGGGGTGAGCAGTTCTTC. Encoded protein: CSAGTGGGGEQFF.